The rows below give T cell receptor beta chains drawn from one sample of a study of CD8 T cells in Susac syndrome. MiXCR was run by TCRdb on the immunoSEQ multiplex PCR reads, yielding one entry per CDR3 protein. The sample carries some 240,000 distinct CDR3 sequences, almost 97% recorded once. Specimen: CD4+ T cells from PBMCs. Receptors were obtained from a human donor with Susac syndrome. Each CDR3 is given with its conserved first and last residue. Each record gives: J gene, D gene, V gene, clone size, CDR3 DNA, CDR3 protein. D genes are given only for firm matches. Clone size is stated in some rows and not others, as once, few, many or a class when expanded.

>TRBJ2-7|NA|TRBV2|once
TGTGCCAGCAGAGGACAGCCGAGCTCCTACGAGCAGTACTTC
CASRGQPSSYEQYF
>TRBJ2-7|TRBD1|TRBV12-3/TRBV12-4|once
TGTGCCAGCCGGGACAGTACTACGAGCGGGCAGTACTTC
CASRDSTTSGQYF
>TRBJ2-2|TRBD2|TRBV20-1|NA
TGCAGTGCCGCGCGGCGGGAGGTATACACCGGGGAGCTGTTTTTT
CSAARREVYTGELFF
>TRBJ2-7|NA|TRBV14|NA
TGTGCCAGCAGCCAAGATGATCCGGCCTACGAGCAGTACTTC
CASSQDDPAYEQYF
>TRBJ2-7|TRBD2|TRBV7-2|NA
TGTGCCAGCAGCTTAGGGCTAGCGGGAGGGAAGGGGCAGTACTTC
CASSLGLAGGKGQYF
>TRBJ2-2|NA|TRBV14|NA
TGTGCCAGCAGGAGGGACACCAACACCGGGGAGCTGTTTTTT
CASRRDTNTGELFF
>TRBJ1-1|NA|TRBV18|NA
TGTGCCAGCTCACCAGGGAAAGAGGCCACTGAAGCTTTCTTT
CASSPGKEATEAFF
>TRBJ2-5|TRBD1|TRBV28|NA
TGTGCCAGCAGATCCGGACAGGGTTCGGAGACCCAGTACTTC
CASRSGQGSETQYF
>TRBJ2-5|TRBD2|TRBV7-3|NA
TGTGCCAGCAGCCCTCGGACTAGCGGGAAACAAGAGACCCAGTACTTC
CASSPRTSGKQETQYF
>TRBJ1-1|NA|TRBV27|once
TGTGCCAGCAGTCCCCTTATGGGACAGAACACTGAAGCTTTCTTT
CASSPLMGQNTEAFF
>TRBJ2-7|TRBD2|TRBV3-1|NA
TGTGCCAGCAGCCCAGAAGGGACTAGCGGGAGTTACGAGCAGTACTTC
CASSPEGTSGSYEQYF
>TRBJ2-7|TRBD1|TRBV6-6|NA
TGTGCCAGCTCCGGGACAGGAGGCTCCTACGAGCAGTACTTC
CASSGTGGSYEQYF
>TRBJ2-2|TRBD2|TRBV4-1|NA
TGCGCCAGCAGCCAAGAAGGGACTAGCGAAACCGGGGAGCTGTTTTTT
CASSQEGTSETGELFF
>TRBJ2-1|NA|TRBV30|NA
TGTGCCTGGAAGTTCTCTCGGCGCAATGAGCAGTTCTTC
CAWKFSRRNEQFF
>TRBJ1-4|NA|TRBV7-9|NA
TGTGCCAGCAGCTTCTGGGACCGAGGTGAAAAACTGTTTTTT
CASSFWDRGEKLFF
>TRBJ2-2|NA|TRBV5-1|once
TGCGCCAGCAGCCTCCCTCTGTCAGGCACCGGGGAGCTGTTTTTT
CASSLPLSGTGELFF
>TRBJ1-1|NA|TRBV5-1|once
TGCGCCAGCAGCACAACAGGTCCGGCTGAAGCTTTCTTT
CASSTTGPAEAFF
>TRBJ1-1|NA|TRBV18|NA
TGTGCCAGCTCACCGATAGGGCCAGCCCCCGAAGCTTTCTTT
CASSPIGPAPEAFF
>TRBJ2-7|TRBD2|TRBV18|NA
TGTGCCAGCTCTGGGGCTAGCGGGAGTTACGAGCAGTACTTC
CASSGASGSYEQYF
>TRBJ1-2|NA|TRBV20-1|NA
TGCAGTGCTAGAGATGGCTATGGCTACACCTTC
CSARDGYGYTF
>TRBJ1-2|NA|TRBV28|NA
TGTGCCAGCAGTTTATCAGGAGTTGCCTATGGCTACACCTTC
CASSLSGVAYGYTF
>TRBJ2-7|NA|TRBV28|few
TGTGCCAGCAGTTTGGGCACCTCCTACGAGCAGTACTTC
CASSLGTSYEQYF
>TRBJ2-5|NA|TRBV28|NA
TGTGCAAAAGAGACCCAGTACTTC
CAKETQYF
>TRBJ1-5|TRBD1|TRBV2|NA
TGTGCCAGCACCACCGGGACAGGGAGGCAGCCCCAGCATTTT
CASTTGTGRQPQHF
>TRBJ1-5|NA|TRBV20-1|NA
TGCAGTGCTAAAACGGATAGCAATCAGCCCCAGCATTTT
CSAKTDSNQPQHF
>TRBJ1-2|NA|TRBV2|NA
TGTGCCAGCAGGGGAGGGACGGATAACTATGGCTACACCTTC
CASRGGTDNYGYTF
>TRBJ2-2|NA|TRBV9|NA
TGTGCCAGCAGCCCCCGGGACCCCGGGACCGGGGAGCTGTTTTTT
CASSPRDPGTGELFF
>TRBJ1-2|TRBD1|TRBV7-9|once
TGTGCCAGCAGCTTAGATATTCAGGGGGCGGATGGCTACACCTTC
CASSLDIQGADGYTF
>TRBJ2-7|NA|TRBV5-1|NA
TGCGCCAGCAGCTCCGGAGGGGTCGGGACACTCTTC
CASSSGGVGTLF
>TRBJ2-7|NA|TRBV27|NA
TGTGCCAGCAGACCCCGGCCGTCCTACGAGCAGTACTTC
CASRPRPSYEQYF
>TRBJ2-5|NA|TRBV5-1|NA
TGCGCCAGCAGCTCCTACGAAGAGACCCAGTACTTC
CASSSYEETQYF
>TRBJ2-7|TRBD2|TRBV18|NA
TGTGCCAGCTCACCACCCACGGCGGGGGGAGTGCGGCAGTACTTC
CASSPPTAGGVRQYF
>TRBJ2-3|TRBD2|TRBV11-1|NA
TGTGCCAGCAGCCCAAACGGACTAGCGGGAGCAACCAAAGCAGCAGATACGCAGTATTTT
CASSPNGLAGATKAADTQYF
>TRBJ1-1|NA|TRBV29-1|NA
TGCAGCGTTGAAGTCCCGGGGAGCACTGAAGCTTTCTTT
CSVEVPGSTEAFF
>TRBJ1-2|NA|TRBV27|NA
TGTGCCAGCAGTTTATCGTTGGGGGGGAGAGGCTACACCTTC
CASSLSLGGRGYTF
>TRBJ1-2|NA|TRBV10-3|NA
TGTGCCATCAGTGAGTCGGCACTAAACTATGGCTACACCTTC
CAISESALNYGYTF
>TRBJ2-1|TRBD2|TRBV3-1|once
TGTGCCAGCAGCCAAGAACTAGCGGGGAGCCTAGGTCGGTATGAGCAGTTCTTC
CASSQELAGSLGRYEQFF
>TRBJ1-3|NA|TRBV29-1|NA
TGCAGCGCCGGGTTGGGGTGGCGCCCAACGAGCTCTGGAAACACCATATATTTT
CSAGLGWRPTSSGNTIYF
>TRBJ2-5|TRBD2|TRBV19|NA
TGTGCCAGTACCCTAAGCGGGACTAGCGAAGAGACCCAGTACTTC
CASTLSGTSEETQYF
>TRBJ2-1|TRBD2|TRBV24-1|NA
TGTGCCACCAGTGACCCGGGACTAGCGGACTACAATGAGCAGTTCTTC
CATSDPGLADYNEQFF
>TRBJ2-5|NA|TRBV29-1|NA
TGCAGCGCCTACGAGACAGGCCGGGGAGAGACCCAGTACTTC
CSAYETGRGETQYF